This T cell receptor (beta chain) was captured by sequencing in a study of technical replicates of blood from a handful of donors. TCRdb's copy holds only in-frame clones and misses some; the assay was immunoSEQ multiplex PCR. The table lists tens of thousands of clones, roughly 96% of them singletons. The germline V gene has CDR1 LNHDA and CDR2 SQIVND (reference sequence). Trimming removed 7 bases at V and 1 base at J, with 8 bases between. CDR3 length: 13 amino acids. This clone was recorded a few times. The sequenced material came from T cells isolated from PBMCs. The chain has TRBV19 and TRBJ1-5; no firm D call. The sequence was obtained from a human donor in good health. The CDR3 reads CASNDWSNQPQHF. Written as DNA, the CDR3 is TGTGCCAGTAACGACTGGAGCAATCAGCCCCAGCATTTT. The full variable domain, its missing parts supplied by reference TRBV19 and TRBJ1-5, is DGGITQSPKYLFRKEGQNVTLSCEQNLNHDAMYWYRQDPGQGLRLIYYSQIVNDFQKGDIAEGYSVSREKKESFPLTVTSAQKNPTAFYLCASNDWSNQPQHFGDGTRLSIL.